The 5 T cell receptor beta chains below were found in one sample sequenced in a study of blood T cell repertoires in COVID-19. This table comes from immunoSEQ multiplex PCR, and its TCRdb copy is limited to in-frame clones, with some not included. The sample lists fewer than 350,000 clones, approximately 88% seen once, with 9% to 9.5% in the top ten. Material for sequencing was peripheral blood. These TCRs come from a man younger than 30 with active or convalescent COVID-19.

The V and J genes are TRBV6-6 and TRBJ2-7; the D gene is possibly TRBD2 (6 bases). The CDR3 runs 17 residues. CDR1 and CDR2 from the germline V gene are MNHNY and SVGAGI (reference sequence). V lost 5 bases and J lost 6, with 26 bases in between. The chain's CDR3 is CASSPTHLTRIGGEQYF. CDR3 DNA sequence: TGTGCCAGCAGTCCCACGCACCTGACTAGGATCGGGGGCGAGCAGTACTTC.

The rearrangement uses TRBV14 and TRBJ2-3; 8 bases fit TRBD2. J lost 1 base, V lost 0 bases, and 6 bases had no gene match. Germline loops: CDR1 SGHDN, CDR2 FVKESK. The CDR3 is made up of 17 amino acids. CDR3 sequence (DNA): TGTGCCAGCAGCCAAGATTTCCTACTAGCGGGCACAGATACGCAGTATTTT. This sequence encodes CASSQDFLLAGTDTQYF. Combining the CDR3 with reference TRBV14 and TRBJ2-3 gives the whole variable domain EAGVTQFPSHSVIEKGQTVTLRCDPISGHDNLYWYRRVMGKEIKFLLHFVKESKQDESGMPNNRFLAERTGGTYSTLKVQPAELEDSGVYFCASSQDFLLAGTDTQYFGPGTRLTVL.

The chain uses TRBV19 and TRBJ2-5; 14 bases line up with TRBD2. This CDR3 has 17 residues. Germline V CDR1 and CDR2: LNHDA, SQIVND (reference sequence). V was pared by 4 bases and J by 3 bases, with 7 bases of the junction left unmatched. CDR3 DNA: TGTGCCAGTAGTACTCGGACTAGCGGGGGGCCAGAAGAGACCCAGTACTTC. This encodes CASSTRTSGGPEETQYF.

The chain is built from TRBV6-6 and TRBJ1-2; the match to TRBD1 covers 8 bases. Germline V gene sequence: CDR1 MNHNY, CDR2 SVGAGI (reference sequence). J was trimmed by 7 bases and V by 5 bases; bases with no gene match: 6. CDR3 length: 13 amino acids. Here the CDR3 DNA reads TGTGCCAGCAGTAGACAGGGGTCGTCTGGCTACACCTTC. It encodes CASSRQGSSGYTF.

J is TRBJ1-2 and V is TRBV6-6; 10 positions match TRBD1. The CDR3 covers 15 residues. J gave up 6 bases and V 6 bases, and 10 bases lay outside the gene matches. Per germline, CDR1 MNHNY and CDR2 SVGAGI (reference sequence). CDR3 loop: CASSPWTGGINGYTF. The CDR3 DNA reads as TGTGCCAGCAGCCCCTGGACAGGGGGTATAAATGGCTACACCTTC.